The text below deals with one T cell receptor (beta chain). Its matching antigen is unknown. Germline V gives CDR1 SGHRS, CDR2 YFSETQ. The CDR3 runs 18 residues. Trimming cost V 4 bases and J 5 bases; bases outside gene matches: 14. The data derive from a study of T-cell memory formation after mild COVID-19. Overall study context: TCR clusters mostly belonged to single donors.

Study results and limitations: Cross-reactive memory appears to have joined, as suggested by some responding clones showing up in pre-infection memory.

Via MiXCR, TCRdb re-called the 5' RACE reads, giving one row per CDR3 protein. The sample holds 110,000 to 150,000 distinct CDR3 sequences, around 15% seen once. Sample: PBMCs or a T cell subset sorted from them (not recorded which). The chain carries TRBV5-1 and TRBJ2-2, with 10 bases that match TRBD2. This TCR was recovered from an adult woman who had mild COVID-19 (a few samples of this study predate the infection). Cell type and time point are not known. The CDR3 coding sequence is TGCGCCAGCAGCATCGAGACGACTAGCGGGTATCGGACCGGGGAGCTGTTTTTT. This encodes CASSIETTSGYRTGELFF. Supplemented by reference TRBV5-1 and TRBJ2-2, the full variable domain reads KAGVTQTPRYLIKTRGQQVTLSCSPISGHRSVSWYQQTPGQGLQFLFEYFSETQRNKGNFPGRFSGRQFSNSRSEMNVSTLELGDSALYLCASSIETTSGYRTGELFFGEGSRLTVL.